What follows are 8 T cell receptor beta chains derived from one specimen sequenced in a study of blood T cell repertoires in COVID-19. Libraries were prepared by immunoSEQ multiplex PCR; TCRdb keeps only in-frame clonotypes and omits some of them. The sample consists of about 54,000 clones, approximately 81% of them appearing once. Sequenced: peripheral blood. The source of these receptors is a man in his forties with active COVID-19.

This sequence joins TRBV19 and TRBJ1-5; D gene ambiguous. The germline V gene encodes CDR1 LNHDA and CDR2 SQIVND (reference sequence). The CDR3 contains 14 residues. The germline V and J ends were trimmed by 5 bases and 3 bases, with 11 bases remaining between them. This CDR3 reads CASSQQAHNQPQHF. The CDR3 region has the DNA TGTGCCAGTAGTCAGCAGGCGCACAATCAGCCCCAGCATTTT.

Concerning this clone itself: The sample carries other DNA sequences with the same CDR3. The chain uses TRBV19 and TRBJ1-5, with 7 nucleotides matching TRBD1. Germline lookup yields CDR1 LNHDA and CDR2 SQIVND (reference sequence). CDR3 length: 15 amino acids. V trimming: 2 bases; J trimming: 2 bases; junction bases outside the gene matches: 3. The CDR3 sequence: CASSIQGVGNQPQHF. The CDR3 nucleotides read TGTGCCAGTAGTATACAGGGGGTCGGCAATCAGCCCCAGCATTTT. The full variable domain, in which reference TRBV19 and TRBJ1-5 provide the parts outside the CDR3, is DGGITQSPKYLFRKEGQNVTLSCEQNLNHDAMYWYRQDPGQGLRLIYYSQIVNDFQKGDIAEGYSVSREKKESFPLTVTSAQKNPTAFYLCASSIQGVGNQPQHFGDGTRLSIL.

This chain joins TRBV7-9 and TRBJ1-6; D not resolved. Germline CDR1 SEHNR, CDR2 FQNEAQ (reference sequence). This CDR3 comprises 15 residues. V was pared by 0 bases and J by 7 bases, with 10 bases between. DNA for the CDR3: TGTGCCAGCAGCTTAGCGCCTTTGGGCAATTCACCCCTCCACTTT. Translating gives CASSLAPLGNSPLHF.

The V call is TRBV27, the J call TRBJ2-7; 7 bases fit TRBD2. The ends lost 1 base at V and 0 bases at J; junction bases unmatched: 15. Germline V gene data show CDR1 as MNHEY and CDR2 as SMNVEV (reference sequence). The CDR3 runs 19 residues. In DNA form, the CDR3 reads TGTGCCAGCAGTTTATTAACGGGAGGACTCCGAGGGATCTCCTACGAGCAGTACTTC. It yields the protein CASSLLTGGLRGISYEQYF.

As concerns this clone: The same CDR3 also results from other DNA sequences found in this sample. The genes are TRBV27 and TRBJ2-3, with D maybe TRBD2 (6 bases). Germline-derived CDR1 and CDR2 are MNHEY and SMNVEV (reference sequence). This CDR3 region has 14 residues. V dropped 0 bases and J dropped 4 bases, with 8 bases sitting between them. The CDR3 bases are TGTGCCAGCAGTTTATCAGCGGGTTCAGATACGCAGTATTTT. It codes for CASSLSAGSDTQYF.

The chain employs TRBV7-8 and TRBJ2-2; 11 nucleotides match TRBD2. Trimming cost V 5 bases and J 5 bases; bases outside gene matches: 10. This CDR3 comprises 17 residues. Germline CDR1 SGHVS, CDR2 FQNEAQ. The CDR3 is CASSRLTSGIGTGELFF. The CDR3 DNA reads TGTGCCAGCAGCCGCCTGACTAGCGGGATTGGGACCGGGGAGCTGTTTTTT.

This clone was seen just once. The chain has TRBV5-4 and TRBJ2-1; 11 positions agree with TRBD1. Trimming removed 4 bases from V and 3 bases from J; junction bases left unmatched: 3. The CDR3 contains 15 residues. The germline CDR1 and CDR2 sequences are SGHNT and YYREEE (reference sequence). The CDR3 is CASSAGTGGYNEQFF. For the CDR3, the DNA is TGTGCCAGCAGCGCCGGGACAGGGGGCTACAATGAGCAGTTCTTC. The variable domain in full, with the rest retrieved from reference TRBV5-4 and TRBJ2-1, is ETGVTQSPTHLIKTRGQQVTLRCSSQSGHNTVSWYQQALGQGPQFIFQYYREEENGRGNFPPRFSGLQFPNYSSELNVNALELDDSALYLCASSAGTGGYNEQFFGPGTRLTVL.

The gene calls are TRBV7-9 and TRBJ2-7; 9 positions agree with TRBD1. This CDR3 comprises 14 residues. Germline-derived CDR1 and CDR2 are SEHNR and FQNEAQ (reference sequence). V lost 6 bases and J lost 1; bases outside the gene matches: 4. This CDR3 reads CASSTGGLSYEQYF. CDR3 nucleotide sequence: TGTGCCAGCAGTACAGGGGGCTTGTCCTACGAGCAGTACTTC.